This TCR beta chain is from a study of blood T cell repertoires in COVID-19 (dated by TCRdb to 2018 to 2020). About the full investigation: Samples from collaborators originated in the United States, Italy and Spain and spanned both the acute and convalescent phases of COVID-19. Nearly every sample came with metadata listing a de-identified subject ID, COVID-19 status, age in years and sex. Samples came from the ongoing ImmuneRACE study (first 160 participants) plus 1,254 subjects from 6 global collaborators. Where available, HLA class I and class II types were obtained from metadata supplied by the sample provider rather than from assay-based typing. The prospective study material was composed of cDNA or gDNA derived from T cells, B-cell-depleted T cells, or PBMCs. The dataset comprised deeply sampled blood TCRbeta repertoires from subjects exposed to, actively infected with, or recovered from COVID-19. The repertoires were released in a freely available public database meant as a resource for research on the immune response to SARS-CoV-2. Broad study findings and their caveats: The amount of clinical and demographic metadata varied by source and participant and was provided uncurated.

The immunoSEQ Assay, a bias-controlled multiplex PCR, was used to amplify TCRbeta CDR3 regions from genomic DNA. The paper's processing steps were these. Nucleated cell counts per sample were estimated from amplification of reference gene primers within the assay. To quantify the absolute abundance of each unique TCRbeta CDR3 rearrangement, sequence reads were collapsed and filtered. For each sample, productive Simpson clonality was calculated by taking the square root of Simpson's diversity index across productive rearrangements. TCRdb stores this immuneACCESS table with in-frame sequences only. Part of the clones is absent; in the studies checked, under half of the shortfall reflects unresolved V genes, and no reason is known for the rest. V and J calls and clone size come straight from that table; D and trimming were deduced from the DNA. The sample data list about 95,000 clones, and roughly 90% of these were observed just once. The top ten hold 2.7% of the sample.

This clone was counted a single time. The antigen it recognizes is unknown. Base qualities were left out, and no much larger clone turns up one base away. One collaborating source in Seattle enrolled patients during active infection and followed them longitudinally through the course of disease. The collaborating institutions used their own protocols to collect whole blood in K2EDTA tubes. For TCRbeta analysis, collaborators shipped samples as frozen whole blood, isolated PBMCs, or DNA extracted from either of those sample types. V lost 3 bases and J lost 4 bases, and the count of bases not matched to a germline gene is 3. The CDR3 goes from the cysteine to the phenylalanine over 13 residues. The retained sequence is limited to the CDR3, 39 bases, with the frame set at the first base. According to the germline V gene, CDR1 reads SGHRS and CDR2 reads YFSETQ.

The source is a man between 50 and 59 years old with COVID-19, enrolled during active disease. The sequencing input was peripheral blood. Recombination linked TRBV5-1 to TRBJ1-2, and 7 bases in between align with TRBD1. The encoded CDR3 is CASSSTGTYGYTF. The DNA reads as follows: TGCGCCAGCAGCTCGACAGGGACCTATGGCTACACCTTC.